This T cell receptor (beta chain) was observed in a study of T cell changes during pregnancy in multiple sclerosis. The CDR3 has 14 residues. V lost 6 bases, J lost 2 bases, and 4 bases stayed unmatched. Germline V CDR1 and CDR2: LNHDA, SQIVND (reference sequence). Produced via immunoSEQ multiplex PCR; TCRdb's table is partial and in-frame only. The sample holds 35,000 to 50,000 clones, about 88% seen once. This sequence was found in a female donor with multiple sclerosis, enrolled in a pregnancy study. The chain links TRBV19 to TRBJ1-5; 7 nucleotides agree with TRBD1. The specimen comprised CD4+ T cells from peripheral blood mononuclear cells, sampled after pregnancy. The CDR3 protein is CASSWQGGNQPQHF. DNA for the CDR3: TGTGCCAGTAGCTGGCAGGGGGGCAATCAGCCCCAGCATTTT.